One and the same sample provided the 8 T cell receptor beta chains below, sequenced in a study of Graves' ophthalmopathy and Graves' hyperthyroidism (dated by TCRdb to 2016 to 2019). The instrument was an Illumina HiSeq 2000. For repertoire sequencing, TCR beta CDR3 regions were amplified from RNA transcripts. A first-round RT-PCR used HTBI primers with the Qiagen OneStep RT-PCR kit, followed by a second-round multiplex PCR, size selection and purification. Clones were called with MiXCR by TCRdb after fastp trimmed the public reads at Q25, and only in-frame beta chains were retained. Each entry merges the rows of one CDR3 protein and shows their most common DNA and genes. The sample table contains about 39,000 distinct CDR3 sequences; only one count was recorded for around half of them. The top ten hold roughly 24% of the sample. The sample taken for sequencing was peripheral blood. Source of these receptors: an adult woman with stable Graves' hyperthyroidism.

V usage is TRBV2 and J usage is TRBJ2-7; D not certain. Trimming removed 0 bases at V and 2 bases at J, with 11 bases between. Germline CDR1 reads SNHLY; CDR2 reads FYNNEI. The CDR3 has 15 residues. CDR3 bases: TGTGCCAGCAGTGAAGCGGCCACTGGTACCTACGAGCAGTACTTC. Translation: CASSEAATGTYEQYF.

The V and J genes are TRBV7-3 and TRBJ1-2; TRBD1 agrees at 7 bases. This CDR3 spans 15 amino acids. V shed 2 bases, J shed 6 bases, and the junction held 9 bases outside the gene matches. Germline CDR1 SGHTA, CDR2 FQGTGA. This CDR3 reads CASSLAEGALNGYTF. The DNA for the CDR3 is TGTGCCAGCAGCTTAGCTGAGGGGGCGCTAAATGGCTACACCTTC. The whole variable domain, remainder taken from reference TRBV7-3 and TRBJ1-2, is GAGVSQTPSNKVTEKGKYVELRCDPISGHTALYWYRQSLGQGPEFLIYFQGTGAADDSGLPNDRFFAVRPEGSVSTLKIQRTERGDSAVYLCASSLAEGALNGYTFGSGTRLTVV.

This sequence joins TRBV7-9 and TRBJ1-4; TRBD1 matches 9 bases. Germline V gene lookup returns CDR1 SEHNR and CDR2 FQNEAQ (reference sequence). The V gene end was trimmed by 1 base and the J gene end by 7 bases; junction bases not matched to a gene: 4. This CDR3 is 15 amino acids long. In DNA, the CDR3 is TGTGCCAGCAGCTTAGGGGACAGGGTGGCTGAAAAACTGTTTTTT. Protein sequence: CASSLGDRVAEKLFF.

This clonotype was counted at least ten times. The chain couples TRBV6-6 to TRBJ1-6; a possible D gene is TRBD1 (5 bases). The CDR3 totals 15 residues. Germline V gene lookup returns CDR1 MNHNY and CDR2 SVGAGI (reference sequence). Deletions cut 0 bases from V and 13 bases from J, with 16 bases between. CDR3 in amino acids: CASSYSGQRQFPLHF. DNA for the CDR3: TGTGCCAGCAGTTACTCGGGGCAGCGGCAATTCCCCCTCCACTTT.

This chain uses TRBV10-3 with TRBJ2-2; D may be TRBD1 (5 bases). V lost 3 bases and J lost 4, with 15 bases in between. The germline CDR1 and CDR2 sequences are ENHRY and SYGVKD. This CDR3 is built from 16 residues. CDR3 sequence: CAISEKTEAFTGELFF. The CDR3 DNA reads as TGTGCCATCAGTGAAAAGACAGAAGCTTTCACCGGGGAGCTGTTTTTT.

The chain joins TRBV10-3 to TRBJ1-5; 7 bases map to TRBD1. After removal of 6 bases from V and 5 bases from J, the junction contained 4 bases not matched to a gene. Germline loops: CDR1 ENHRY, CDR2 SYGVKD. The CDR3 length is 13 residues. CDR3 region: CAISRDSDQPQHF. Here the CDR3 DNA reads TGTGCCATCAGCCGGGACAGCGATCAGCCCCAGCATTTT.

This clonotype was recorded a few times. This chain connects TRBV7-9 to TRBJ2-2; D uncertain. V was shortened by 5 bases and J by 6 bases, with 7 bases between the two germline ends. This CDR3 is 12 amino acids long. Germline V CDR1 and CDR2: SEHNR, FQNEAQ (reference sequence). CDR3 sequence: CASSPLAGELFF. The CDR3, as DNA: TGTGCCAGCAGCCCTTTGGCCGGGGAGCTGTTTTTT.

This clonotype has a count of ten or more. This chain links TRBV5-1 with TRBJ2-2, with 7 bases fitting TRBD1. Germline-derived CDR1 and CDR2 are SGHRS and YFSETQ. The CDR3 is 14 amino acids. V lost 0 bases to trimming and J lost 6 bases; unmatched junction nucleotides: 2. This CDR3 reads CASSLETGPGELFF. The CDR3 DNA is TGCGCCAGCAGCTTGGAGACAGGGCCCGGGGAGCTGTTTTTT.